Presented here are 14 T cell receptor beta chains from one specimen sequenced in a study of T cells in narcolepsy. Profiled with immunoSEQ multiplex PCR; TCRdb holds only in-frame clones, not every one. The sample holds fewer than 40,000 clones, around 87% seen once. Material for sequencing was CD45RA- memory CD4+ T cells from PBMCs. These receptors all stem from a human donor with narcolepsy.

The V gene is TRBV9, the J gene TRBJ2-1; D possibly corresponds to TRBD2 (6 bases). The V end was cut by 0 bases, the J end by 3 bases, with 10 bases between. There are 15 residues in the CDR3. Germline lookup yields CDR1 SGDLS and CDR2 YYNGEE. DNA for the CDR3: TGTGCCAGCAGCGTAGGGGTTAGCGGCTACAATGAGCAGTTCTTC. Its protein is CASSVGVSGYNEQFF.

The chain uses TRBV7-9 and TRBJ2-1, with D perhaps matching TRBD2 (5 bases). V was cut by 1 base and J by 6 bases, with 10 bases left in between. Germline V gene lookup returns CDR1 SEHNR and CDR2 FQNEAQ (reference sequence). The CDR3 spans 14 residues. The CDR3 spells CASSLEAAANEQFF. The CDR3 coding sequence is TGTGCCAGCAGCTTAGAAGCGGCAGCCAATGAGCAGTTCTTC.

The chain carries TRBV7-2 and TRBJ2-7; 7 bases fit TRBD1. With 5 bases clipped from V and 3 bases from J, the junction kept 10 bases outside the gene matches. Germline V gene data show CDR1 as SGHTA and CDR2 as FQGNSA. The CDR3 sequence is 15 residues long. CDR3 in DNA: TGTGCCAGCAGCCTACAGGGGCTGGAAAGCTACGAGCAGTACTTC. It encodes CASSLQGLESYEQYF. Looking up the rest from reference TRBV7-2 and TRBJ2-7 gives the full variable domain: GAGVSQSPSNKVTEKGKDVELRCDPISGHTALYWYRQSLGQGLEFLIYFQGNSAPDKSGLPSDRFSAERTGGSVSTLTIQRTQQEDSAVYLCASSLQGLESYEQYFGPGTRLTVT.

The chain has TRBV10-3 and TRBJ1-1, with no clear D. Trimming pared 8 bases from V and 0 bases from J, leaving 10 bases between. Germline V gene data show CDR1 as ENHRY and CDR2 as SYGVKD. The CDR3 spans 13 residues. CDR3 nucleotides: TGTGCCATCGCGGATGGAATGAACACTGAAGCTTTCTTT. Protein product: CAIADGMNTEAFF.

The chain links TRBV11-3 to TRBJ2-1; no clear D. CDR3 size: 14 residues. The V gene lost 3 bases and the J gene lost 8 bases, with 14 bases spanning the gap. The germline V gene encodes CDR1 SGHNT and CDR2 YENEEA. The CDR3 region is CASSFGRLYDEQFF. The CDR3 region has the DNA TGTGCCAGCAGCTTTGGCCGTCTATACGATGAGCAGTTCTTC.

The CDR3 DNA sequence: TGTGCCAGCAGCGAAAGCGGGAGGATAAGCACAGATACGCAGTATTTT. As protein: CASSESGRISTDTQYF. J is TRBJ2-3 and V is TRBV7-9, with TRBD2 matching 9 bases. The ends lost 5 bases at V and 0 bases at J; junction bases unmatched: 6. Germline V gene lookup returns CDR1 SEHNR and CDR2 FQNEAQ (reference sequence). The length of the CDR3 is 16 residues.

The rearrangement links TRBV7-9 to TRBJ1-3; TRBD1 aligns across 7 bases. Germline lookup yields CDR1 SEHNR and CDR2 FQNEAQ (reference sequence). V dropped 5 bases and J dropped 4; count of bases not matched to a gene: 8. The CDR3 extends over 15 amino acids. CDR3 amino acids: CASSQGQAEGNTIYF. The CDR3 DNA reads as TGTGCCAGCAGCCAAGGACAGGCCGAGGGAAACACCATATATTTT.

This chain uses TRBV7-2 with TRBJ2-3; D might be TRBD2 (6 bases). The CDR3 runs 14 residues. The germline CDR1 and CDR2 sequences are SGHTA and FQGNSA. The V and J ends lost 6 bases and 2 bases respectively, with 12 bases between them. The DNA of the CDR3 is TGTGCCAGCAGTAAGGAGCGGGCCACAGATACGCAGTATTTT. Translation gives CASSKERATDTQYF.

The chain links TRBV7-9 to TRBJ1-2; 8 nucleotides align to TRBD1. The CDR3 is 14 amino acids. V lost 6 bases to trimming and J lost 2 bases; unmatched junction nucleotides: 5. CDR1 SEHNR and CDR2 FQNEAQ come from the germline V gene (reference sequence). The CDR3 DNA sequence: TGTGCCAGCAGTCCGACAGGGGCGAACTATGGCTACACCTTC. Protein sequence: CASSPTGANYGYTF.

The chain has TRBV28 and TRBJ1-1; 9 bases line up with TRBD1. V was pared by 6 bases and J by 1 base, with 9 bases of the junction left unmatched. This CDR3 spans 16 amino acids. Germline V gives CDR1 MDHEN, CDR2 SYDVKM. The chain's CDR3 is CASSQTPGQGNTEAFF. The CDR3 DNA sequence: TGTGCCAGCAGCCAAACCCCGGGACAGGGGAACACTGAAGCTTTCTTT.

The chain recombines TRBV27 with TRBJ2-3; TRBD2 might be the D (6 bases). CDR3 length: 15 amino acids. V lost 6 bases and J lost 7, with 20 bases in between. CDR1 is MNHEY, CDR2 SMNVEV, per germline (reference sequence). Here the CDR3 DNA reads TGTGCCAGCAGGGGGAGGCGGGATATACTGAATACGCAGTATTTT. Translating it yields CASRGRRDILNTQYF.

The CDR3 DNA reads as TGTGCCAGCATTGCAACCTCCTACGAGCAGTACTTC. As protein: CASIATSYEQYF. The rearrangement joins TRBV28 to TRBJ2-7, with unresolved D. The CDR3 covers 12 residues. V lost 7 bases to trimming and J lost 0 bases, with 7 bases between them. The V gene's germline CDR1 is MDHEN and CDR2 SYDVKM.

CDR3 nucleotides: TGTGCCAGCAGCTCTCAGGGGGCGCCTTTTCAGCCCCAGCATTTT. Translating gives CASSSQGAPFQPQHF. The chain recombines TRBV28 with TRBJ1-5; the match to TRBD1 covers 8 bases. With V trimmed by 6 bases and J by 6 bases, 10 bases remained unmatched. Germline V gives CDR1 MDHEN, CDR2 SYDVKM. The length of the CDR3 is 15 residues.

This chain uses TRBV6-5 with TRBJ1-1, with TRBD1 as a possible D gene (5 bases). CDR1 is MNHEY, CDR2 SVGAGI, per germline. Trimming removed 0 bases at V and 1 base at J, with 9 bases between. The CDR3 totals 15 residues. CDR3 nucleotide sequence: TGTGCCAGCAGTTACTCGAGTAGGGGGAACACTGAAGCTTTCTTT. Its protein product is CASSYSSRGNTEAFF.